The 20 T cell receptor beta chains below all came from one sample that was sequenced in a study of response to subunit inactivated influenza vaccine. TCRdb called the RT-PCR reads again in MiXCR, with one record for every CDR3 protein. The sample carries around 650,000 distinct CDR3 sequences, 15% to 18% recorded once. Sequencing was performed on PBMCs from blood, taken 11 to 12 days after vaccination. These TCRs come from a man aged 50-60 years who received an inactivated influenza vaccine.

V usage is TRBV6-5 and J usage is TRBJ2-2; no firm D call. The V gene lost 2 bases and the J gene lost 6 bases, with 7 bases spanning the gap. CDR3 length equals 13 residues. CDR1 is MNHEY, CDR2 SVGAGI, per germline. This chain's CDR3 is CASSYPPPGELFF. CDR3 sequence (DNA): TGTGCCAGCAGTTACCCCCCTCCCGGGGAGCTGTTTTTT.

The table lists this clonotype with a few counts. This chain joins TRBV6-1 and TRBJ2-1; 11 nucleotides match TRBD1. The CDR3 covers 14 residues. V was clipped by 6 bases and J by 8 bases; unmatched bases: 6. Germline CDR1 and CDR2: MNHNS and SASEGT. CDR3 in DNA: TGTGCCAGCAGAAGGGGACAGGGGGTGTATGAGCAGTTCTTC. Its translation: CASRRGQGVYEQFF.

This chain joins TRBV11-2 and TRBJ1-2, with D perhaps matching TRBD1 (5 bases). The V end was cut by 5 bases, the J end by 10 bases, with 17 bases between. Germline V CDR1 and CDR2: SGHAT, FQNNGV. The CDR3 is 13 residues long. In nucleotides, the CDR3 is TGTGCCAGCAGCCGTACCGGGACGGCTATCTACACCTTC. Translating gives CASSRTGTAIYTF.

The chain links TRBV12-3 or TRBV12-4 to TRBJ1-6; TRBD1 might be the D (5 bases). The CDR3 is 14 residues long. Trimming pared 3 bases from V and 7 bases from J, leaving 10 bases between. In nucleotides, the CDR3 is TGTGCCAGCAGTTTTGTTGGGGGAAATTCACCCCTCCACTTT. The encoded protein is CASSFVGGNSPLHF.

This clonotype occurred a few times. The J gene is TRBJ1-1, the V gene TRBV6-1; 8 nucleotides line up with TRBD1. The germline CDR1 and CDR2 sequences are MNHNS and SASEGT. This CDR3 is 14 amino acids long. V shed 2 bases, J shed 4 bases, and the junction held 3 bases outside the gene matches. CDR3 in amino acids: CASSEFTGGTEAFF. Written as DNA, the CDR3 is TGTGCCAGCAGTGAATTTACAGGGGGCACTGAAGCTTTCTTT.

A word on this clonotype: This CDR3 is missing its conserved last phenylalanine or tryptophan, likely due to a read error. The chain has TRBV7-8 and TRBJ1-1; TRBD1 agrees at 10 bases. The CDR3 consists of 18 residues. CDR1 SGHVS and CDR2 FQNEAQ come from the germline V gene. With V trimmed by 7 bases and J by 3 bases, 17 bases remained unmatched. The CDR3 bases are TGTGCCAGCACTCTAACGGGGACAGGGGAGCTCTGGCACACTGAAGCTTTCCTT. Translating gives CASTLTGTGELWHTEAFL.

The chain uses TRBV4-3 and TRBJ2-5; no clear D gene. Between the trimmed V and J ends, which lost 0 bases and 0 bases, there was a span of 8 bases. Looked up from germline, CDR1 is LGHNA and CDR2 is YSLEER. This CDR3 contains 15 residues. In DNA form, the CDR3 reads TGCGCCAGCAGCCAAGAAGTAAGAAACCAAGAGACCCAGTACTTC. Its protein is CASSQEVRNQETQYF.

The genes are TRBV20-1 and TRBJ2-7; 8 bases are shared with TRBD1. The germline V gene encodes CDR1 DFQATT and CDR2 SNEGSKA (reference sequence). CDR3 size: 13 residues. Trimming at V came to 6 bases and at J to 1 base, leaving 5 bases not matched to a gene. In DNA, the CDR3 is TGCAGTGCAACCGGGGACAGGTCCTACGAGCAGTACTTC. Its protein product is CSATGDRSYEQYF.

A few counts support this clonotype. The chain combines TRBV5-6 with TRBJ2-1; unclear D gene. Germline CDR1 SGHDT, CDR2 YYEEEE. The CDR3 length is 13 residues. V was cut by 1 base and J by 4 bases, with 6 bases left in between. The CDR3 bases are TGTGCCAGCAGCTTGCCTCGGTACAATGAGCAGTTCTTC. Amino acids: CASSLPRYNEQFF.

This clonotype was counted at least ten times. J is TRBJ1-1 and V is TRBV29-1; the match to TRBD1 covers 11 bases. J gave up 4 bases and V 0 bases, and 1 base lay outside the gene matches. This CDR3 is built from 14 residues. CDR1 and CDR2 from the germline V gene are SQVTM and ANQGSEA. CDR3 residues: CSVEEGTGGTEAFF. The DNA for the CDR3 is TGCAGCGTTGAAGAAGGGACAGGGGGCACTGAAGCTTTCTTT.

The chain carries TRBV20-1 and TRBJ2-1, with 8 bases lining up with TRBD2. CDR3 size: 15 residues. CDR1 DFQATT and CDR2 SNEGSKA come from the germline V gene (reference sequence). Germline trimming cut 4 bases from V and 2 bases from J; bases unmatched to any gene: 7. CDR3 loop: CSATKAGGTYNEQFF. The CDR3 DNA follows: TGCAGTGCTACCAAGGCGGGAGGAACCTACAATGAGCAGTTCTTC.

CDR3 nucleotides: TGTGCCAGCAGTTACTCTCGAGGGAGAAGCGAAGATACGCAGTATTTT. It yields the protein CASSYSRGRSEDTQYF. V and J are TRBV6-2 or TRBV6-3 and TRBJ2-3, with a possible D match to TRBD2 (5 bases). V was trimmed by 0 bases and J by 5 bases, leaving 15 bases between them. Germline V CDR1 and CDR2: MNHEY, SVGEGT. The CDR3 extends over 16 amino acids.

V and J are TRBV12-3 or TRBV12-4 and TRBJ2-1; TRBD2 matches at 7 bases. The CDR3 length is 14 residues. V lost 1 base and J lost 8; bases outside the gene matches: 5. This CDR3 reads CASSLGRRGDEQFF. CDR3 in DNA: TGTGCCAGCAGTTTAGGACGTCGGGGGGATGAGCAGTTCTTC.

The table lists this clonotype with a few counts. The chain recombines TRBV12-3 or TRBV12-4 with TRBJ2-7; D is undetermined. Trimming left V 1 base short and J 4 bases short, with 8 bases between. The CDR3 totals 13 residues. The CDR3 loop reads CASSLGFRYEQYF. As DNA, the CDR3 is TGTGCCAGCAGTTTAGGGTTTCGGTACGAGCAGTACTTC.

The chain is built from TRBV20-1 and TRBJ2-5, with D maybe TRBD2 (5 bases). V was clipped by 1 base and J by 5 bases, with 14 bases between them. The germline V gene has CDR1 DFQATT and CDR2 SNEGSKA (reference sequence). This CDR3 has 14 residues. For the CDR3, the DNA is TGCAGTGCTAGAGGCTCCCTACTAGGGGAGACCCAGTACTTC. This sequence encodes CSARGSLLGETQYF.

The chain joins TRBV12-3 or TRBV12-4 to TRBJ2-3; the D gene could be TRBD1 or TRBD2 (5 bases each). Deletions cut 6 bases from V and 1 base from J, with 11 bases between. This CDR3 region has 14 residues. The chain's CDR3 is CASSPGPGTDTQYF. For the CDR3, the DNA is TGTGCCAGCAGCCCGGGACCTGGCACAGATACGCAGTATTTT.

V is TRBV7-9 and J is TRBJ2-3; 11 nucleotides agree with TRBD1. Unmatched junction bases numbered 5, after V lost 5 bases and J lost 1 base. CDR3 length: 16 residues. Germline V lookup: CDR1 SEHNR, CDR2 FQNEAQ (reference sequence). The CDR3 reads CASSGRTGGRTDTQYF. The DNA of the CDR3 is TGTGCCAGCAGCGGGCGGACAGGGGGCCGCACAGATACGCAGTATTTT.

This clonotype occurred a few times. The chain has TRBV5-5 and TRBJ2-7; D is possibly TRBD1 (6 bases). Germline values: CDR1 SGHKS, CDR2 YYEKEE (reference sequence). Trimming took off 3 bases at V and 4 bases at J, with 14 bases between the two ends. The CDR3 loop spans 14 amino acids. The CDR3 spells CASSWGTKIYEQYF. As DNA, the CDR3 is TGTGCCAGCAGCTGGGGGACAAAAATTTACGAGCAGTACTTC.

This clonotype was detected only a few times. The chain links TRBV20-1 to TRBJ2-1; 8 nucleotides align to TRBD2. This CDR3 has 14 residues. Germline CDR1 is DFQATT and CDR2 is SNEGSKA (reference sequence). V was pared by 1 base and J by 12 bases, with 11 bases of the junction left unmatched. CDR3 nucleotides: TGCAGTGCTAGAGCGGGGACCCGCGCGGGGGGGCAGTTCTTC. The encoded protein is CSARAGTRAGGQFF.

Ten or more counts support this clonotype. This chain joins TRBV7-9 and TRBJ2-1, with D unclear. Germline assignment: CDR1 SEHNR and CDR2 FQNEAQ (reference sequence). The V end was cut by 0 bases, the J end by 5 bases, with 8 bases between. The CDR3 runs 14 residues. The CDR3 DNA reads TGTGCCAGCAGCTTAGCGACAACCCACAATGAGCAGTTCTTC. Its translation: CASSLATTHNEQFF.